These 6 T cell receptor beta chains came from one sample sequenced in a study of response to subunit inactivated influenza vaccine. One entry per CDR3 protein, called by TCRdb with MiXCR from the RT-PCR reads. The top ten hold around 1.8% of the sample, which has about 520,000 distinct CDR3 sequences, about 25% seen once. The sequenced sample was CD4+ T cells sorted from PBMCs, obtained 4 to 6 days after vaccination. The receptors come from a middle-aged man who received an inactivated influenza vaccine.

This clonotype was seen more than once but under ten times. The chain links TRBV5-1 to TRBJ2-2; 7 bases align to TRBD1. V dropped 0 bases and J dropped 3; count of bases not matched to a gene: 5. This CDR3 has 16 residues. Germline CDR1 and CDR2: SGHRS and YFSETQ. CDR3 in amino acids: CASSLEAGGYTGELFF. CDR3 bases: TGCGCCAGCAGCTTGGAAGCAGGGGGATACACCGGGGAGCTGTTTTTT.

CDR3 nucleotide sequence: TGTGCCAGCAAAGTCGAAGCTTTCTTT. The encoded protein is CASKVEAFF. The rearrangement uses TRBV21-1 and TRBJ1-1. TRBV21-1 counts as a pseudogene. The CDR3 totals 9 residues.

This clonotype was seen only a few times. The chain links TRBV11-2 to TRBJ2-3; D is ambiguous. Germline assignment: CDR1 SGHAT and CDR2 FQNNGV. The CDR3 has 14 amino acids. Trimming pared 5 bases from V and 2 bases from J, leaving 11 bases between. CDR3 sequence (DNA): TGTGCCAGCAGCCAATGGATTGCCACAGATACGCAGTATTTT. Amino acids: CASSQWIATDTQYF.

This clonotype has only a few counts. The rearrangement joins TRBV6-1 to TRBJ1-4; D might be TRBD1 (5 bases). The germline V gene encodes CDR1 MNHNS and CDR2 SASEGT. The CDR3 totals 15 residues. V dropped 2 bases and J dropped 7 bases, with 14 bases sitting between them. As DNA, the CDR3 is TGTGCCAGCAGTGAAATGACAGCCGTGGCTGAAAAACTGTTTTTT. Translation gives CASSEMTAVAEKLFF.

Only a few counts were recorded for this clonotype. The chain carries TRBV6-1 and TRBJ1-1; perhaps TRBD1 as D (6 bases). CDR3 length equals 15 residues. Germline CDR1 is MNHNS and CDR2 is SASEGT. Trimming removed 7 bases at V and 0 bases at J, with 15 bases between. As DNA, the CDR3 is TGTGCCAGCACCGTGGCGACAGGAATGAACACTGAAGCTTTCTTT. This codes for CASTVATGMNTEAFF.

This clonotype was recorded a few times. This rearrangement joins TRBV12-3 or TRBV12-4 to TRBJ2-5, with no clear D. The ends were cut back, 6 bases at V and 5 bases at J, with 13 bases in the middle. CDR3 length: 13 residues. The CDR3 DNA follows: TGTGCCAGCAGGACGATAGGGAAGGAGACCCAGTACTTC. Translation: CASRTIGKETQYF.